These T cell receptor beta chains were read from a single sample in a study of blood T cell repertoires in COVID-19. Clones were read by immunoSEQ multiplex PCR, and TCRdb kept only the in-frame ones, dropping some. The sample includes tens of thousands of clones, over 85% of them seen just once. The specimen sequenced was peripheral blood. All receptors derive from a man aged 50-60 years with acute or convalescent COVID-19. Both conserved end residues are part of each CDR3. The order of the fields is V gene, J gene, D gene, clone size, CDR3 DNA, CDR3 protein. A D gene is named only where the DNA matches it firmly. Only part of the rows carry a size: once, few, many, or a class if the clone is expanded.

TRBV5-5,TRBJ1-2,TRBD1,-,TGTGCCAGCAGCTTGGCTGTCTCACTGACAGGGATCTATGGCTACACCTTC,CASSLAVSLTGIYGYTF
TRBV11-2,TRBJ2-1,TRBD2,-,TGTGCCAGCAGCATTCTAGCGGGAGTCGACTACAATGAGCAGTTCTTC,CASSILAGVDYNEQFF
TRBV25-1,TRBJ2-1,-,-,TGTGCCAGCAGTGAGTTGACAGTTTCCTCCTACAATGAGCAGTTCTTC,CASSELTVSSYNEQFF
TRBV27,TRBJ1-6,TRBD1,-,TGTGCCAGCAGCCCCATCGACAGGGATAATTCACCCCTCCACTTT,CASSPIDRDNSPLHF
TRBV12-5,TRBJ2-2,TRBD1,-,TGTGCTAGTGGTTTGGGGGGGACAGGGGTTCGAACCGGGGAGCTGTTTTTT,CASGLGGTGVRTGELFF
TRBV19,TRBJ2-1,TRBD2,-,TGTGCCAGTAGGCAACTAGCGGGGGGGCGTGGTGAGCAGTTCTTC,CASRQLAGGRGEQFF
TRBV6-2/TRBV6-3,TRBJ1-5,-,-,TGTGCCAGCAGCCCAGAGGGCGCGGGATATCAGCCCCAGCATTTT,CASSPEGAGYQPQHF
TRBV6-5,TRBJ1-6,-,-,TGTGCCAGCCTTATCGGACAATATAATTCACCCCTCCACTTT,CASLIGQYNSPLHF
TRBV7-3,TRBJ2-5,-,-,TGTGCCAGCAGTGGGGGGGCCTCAGAGACCCAGTACTTC,CASSGGASETQYF
TRBV19,TRBJ1-1,-,-,TGTGCCAGTAGTAGGGGAACGGGGGGAAGAGCTTTCTTT,CASSRGTGGRAFF
TRBV6-1,TRBJ1-1,TRBD1,few,TGTGCCAGCAGTGAAGTCGCAACAGGGGGTTTTCGTTTAGCTTTCTTT,CASSEVATGGFRLAFF
TRBV10-3,TRBJ2-7,TRBD1,-,TGTGCCATCAGTGGGAACAGGGGTGGTAGAAACGAGCAGTACTTC,CAISGNRGGRNEQYF
TRBV9,TRBJ1-4,-,-,TGTGCCAGCAGCCCCGACAACCATAATGAAAAACTGTTTTTT,CASSPDNHNEKLFF
TRBV5-1,TRBJ2-2,-,-,TGCGCCAGCAGCTTGGGGGGGACAACGCGGCCCGGGGAGCTGTTTTTT,CASSLGGTTRPGELFF
TRBV30,TRBJ1-2,-,-,TGTGCCTGGACAGGGGCCCCGGGTGGCTACACCTTC,CAWTGAPGGYTF
TRBV6-5,TRBJ1-2,-,-,TGTGCCAGCGGAAGGGGGATCGATGGCTACACCTTC,CASGRGIDGYTF
TRBV5-6,TRBJ2-4,-,-,TGTGCCAGCAGCTCCAGGGTCCACCTAACCAAAAACATTCAGTACTTC,CASSSRVHLTKNIQYF
TRBV27,TRBJ1-2,-,-,TGTGCCAGCAGTTTATCGGCAGGGACTCTCTATGGCTACACCTTC,CASSLSAGTLYGYTF
TRBV19,TRBJ2-5,-,once,TGTGCCAGTAGTATTAGGGGTGGGTTGGGGGAGACCCAGTACTTC,CASSIRGGLGETQYF
TRBV7-3,TRBJ2-4,TRBD1,-,TGTGCCAGCAGCCCGGGACAGGGGACCGGGGTAAACATTCAGTACTTC,CASSPGQGTGVNIQYF